Shown below are 25 T cell receptor beta chains from a single sample sequenced in a study of T-cell memory formation after mild COVID-19 (dated by TCRdb to the early 2020s). Preparation of the library involved 5' RACE. The sequencing machine was an Illumina NovaSeq 6000. The raw public data were reprocessed by TCRdb itself: fastp quality trimming at Q25, MiXCR clonotype calling, in-frame beta chains only. Every entry covers one CDR3 protein and lists the most common genes and DNA from its rows. The sample table records 300,000 to 400,000 distinct CDR3 sequences; roughly 15% of these occur just once. The ten largest clones add up to 20% to 25% of the sample. The sequenced sample was PBMCs or a T cell subset sorted from them (not recorded which). The receptors come from a man in his late teens or twenties who had mild COVID-19 (a few samples of this study predate the infection). The sample titles of this study are shuffled in the database, so cell type and time point are left out; the donor was told from shared clones.

In its sample, this clonotype was seen a few times. The chain couples TRBV11-2 to TRBJ2-5; TRBD2 is a possible D gene (6 bases). The CDR3 is made up of 11 amino acids. V was shortened by 8 bases and J by 9 bases, with 13 bases between the two germline ends. Per germline, CDR1 SGHAT and CDR2 FQNNGV. For the CDR3, the DNA is TGTGCCAGCCTCAGTTGGGGGGCCCAGTACTTC. This encodes CASLSWGAQYF.

Ten or more counts support this clonotype. The V gene is TRBV5-1, the J gene TRBJ2-7; D gene uncertain. V was clipped by 1 base and J by 0 bases, with 11 bases between them. Germline lookup yields CDR1 SGHRS and CDR2 YFSETQ. The CDR3 consists of 15 residues. The chain's CDR3 is CASSLRAESSYEQYF. CDR3 DNA: TGCGCCAGCAGCTTGAGGGCCGAGTCCTCCTACGAGCAGTACTTC.

The chain links TRBV6-5 to TRBJ1-1, with 9 bases lining up with TRBD1. V shed 4 bases, J shed 5 bases, and the junction held 14 bases outside the gene matches. Germline loops: CDR1 MNHEY, CDR2 SVGAGI. CDR3 size: 17 residues. CDR3 residues: CASSSAAAGTGKTEAFF. CDR3 DNA sequence: TGTGCCAGCAGTTCCGCCGCCGCCGGGACAGGGAAAACTGAAGCTTTCTTT.

V usage is TRBV12-3 or TRBV12-4 and J usage is TRBJ1-4; D gene unclear. The length of the CDR3 is 13 residues. Trimming took 4 bases from V and 4 from J, leaving 7 bases between them. The chain's CDR3 is CASSSSLNEKLFF. In DNA, the CDR3 is TGTGCCAGCAGTTCGAGTCTTAATGAAAAACTGTTTTTT.

V is TRBV20-1 and J is TRBJ1-5, with D unclear. The CDR3 spans 13 residues. From germline, CDR1 is DFQATT and CDR2 SNEGSKA (reference sequence). V lost 3 bases to trimming and J lost 6 bases, with 12 bases between them. The CDR3 loop is CSARRGWGQPQHF. CDR3 coding DNA: TGCAGTGCTAGGAGAGGGTGGGGTCAGCCCCAGCATTTT.

The rearrangement uses TRBV4-1 and TRBJ2-7; TRBD1 aligns across 9 bases. V shed 3 bases and J 5 bases; nucleotides not matched to a gene: 2. Germline V gene data show CDR1 as MGHRA and CDR2 as YSYEKL. The CDR3 totals 13 residues. This CDR3 is CASSQRQGDEQYV. In DNA form, the CDR3 reads TGCGCCAGCAGCCAGAGACAGGGGGACGAGCAGTACGTC.

This clonotype was observed a handful of times. This chain links TRBV4-3 with TRBJ2-3; 12 nucleotides agree with TRBD2. CDR3 length: 17 amino acids. In germline, CDR1 is LGHNA, CDR2 YSLEER. Trimming removed 2 bases from V and 7 bases from J; junction bases left unmatched: 10. The chain's CDR3 is CASSQSTLAGGPYTQYF. CDR3 bases: TGCGCCAGCAGCCAATCTACCCTAGCGGGGGGGCCGTATACGCAGTATTTT.

The chain uses TRBV27 and TRBJ2-5; maybe TRBD2 (5 bases). Deletions cut 1 base from V and 2 bases from J, with 11 bases between. Germline lookup yields CDR1 MNHEY and CDR2 SMNVEV (reference sequence). The CDR3 contains 15 residues. The DNA for the CDR3 is TGTGCCAGCAGTTTATTCTCTGGGAGTCAAGAGACCCAGTACTTC. It codes for CASSLFSGSQETQYF.

The chain recombines TRBV7-9 with TRBJ1-1; no definite D call. Per the germline V gene, CDR1 is SEHNR and CDR2 is FQNEAQ (reference sequence). V was cut by 6 bases and J by 2 bases, with 16 bases left in between. The CDR3 loop spans 15 amino acids. CDR3 sequence (DNA): TGTGCCAGCAGGGGCCCCTCCTCACGCAACACTGAAGCTTTCTTT. Translating it yields CASRGPSSRNTEAFF.

This clonotype turned up a few times. This chain connects TRBV2 to TRBJ2-1; 11 positions agree with TRBD2. Looked up from germline, CDR1 is SNHLY and CDR2 is FYNNEI. The trim removed 0 bases at V and 8 bases at J, leaving 6 bases unmatched. The CDR3 extends over 16 amino acids. The CDR3 DNA reads TGTGCCAGCAGTGAAGCGGCTAGCGGGGGGTTGTATGAGCAGTTCTTC. It codes for CASSEAASGGLYEQFF.

This clonotype was seen many times. The CDR3 bases are TGTGCTAGTGGTTTTAGGTTGGACGAGCAGTACTTC. This gives the protein CASGFRLDEQYF. The V and J genes are TRBV12-5 and TRBJ2-7; D gene unclear. This CDR3 has 12 residues. The ends were cut back, 3 bases at V and 5 bases at J, with 8 bases in the middle. Per the germline V gene, CDR1 is LGHNT and CDR2 is FRNRAP. The full variable domain, rest sourced from reference TRBV12-5 and TRBJ2-7, is DARVTQTPRHKVTEMGQEVTMRCQPILGHNTVFWYRQTMMQGLELLAYFRNRAPLDDSGMPKDRFSAEMPDATLATLKIQPSEPRDSAVYFCASGFRLDEQYFGPGTRLTVT.

The V call is TRBV7-2, the J call TRBJ1-5; unclear D gene. This CDR3 comprises 14 residues. The germline CDR1 and CDR2 sequences are SGHTA and FQGNSA. V lost 5 bases to trimming and J lost 3 bases, with 11 bases between them. The CDR3: CASSLSGPNQPQHF. The CDR3 DNA reads TGTGCCAGCAGCCTATCAGGTCCCAATCAGCCCCAGCATTTT.

This clonotype was observed a handful of times. J is TRBJ2-7 and V is TRBV3-1; D is possibly TRBD1 (8 bases). CDR1 is LGHDT, CDR2 YNNKEL, per germline (reference sequence). The V end was cut by 1 base, the J end by 8 bases, with 12 bases between. The CDR3 extends over 13 amino acids. The CDR3, as DNA: TGTGCCAGCAGCCAAGCACAGGGGGGGAAGCAGTACTTC. Its protein is CASSQAQGGKQYF.

The rearrangement links TRBV29-1 to TRBJ2-3; no firm D call. Germline V gene data show CDR1 as SQVTM and CDR2 as ANQGSEA. V lost 8 bases, J lost 0 bases, and 9 bases lay in between. The CDR3 is 12 residues long. The CDR3 coding sequence is TGCAGCCTGGGGTCTAGCACAGATACGCAGTATTTT. This codes for CSLGSSTDTQYF.

The V and J genes are TRBV25-1 and TRBJ1-2, with 7 nucleotides matching TRBD1. With 6 bases clipped from V and 6 bases from J, the junction kept 7 bases outside the gene matches. Germline CDR1 is MGHDK and CDR2 is SYGVNS. This CDR3 region has 13 residues. In DNA form, the CDR3 reads TGTGCCAGCAGCCTGACAGGGTCCGATGGCTACACCTTC. This encodes CASSLTGSDGYTF.

The genes are TRBV4-3 and TRBJ2-3; D perhaps matches TRBD2 (6 bases). CDR1 and CDR2 from the germline V gene are LGHNA and YSLEER. This CDR3 is 16 amino acids long. Trimming pared 1 base from V and 2 bases from J, leaving 13 bases between. CDR3 sequence: CASSQVAGRVTDTQYF. The CDR3 DNA follows: TGCGCCAGCAGCCAAGTGGCGGGACGAGTCACAGATACGCAGTATTTT.

This clonotype was detected a few times. The chain links TRBV7-3 to TRBJ2-3; TRBD2 aligns across 8 bases. CDR3 length: 16 amino acids. In germline, CDR1 is SGHTA, CDR2 FQGTGA. Trimming cost V 5 bases and J 1 base; bases outside gene matches: 8. The CDR3 DNA follows: TGTGCCAGCAGCCCGGGGGGGTTCGGAGGCACAGATACGCAGTATTTT. As protein: CASSPGGFGGTDTQYF.

This clonotype came up many times. The V call is TRBV4-1, the J call TRBJ2-2, with D maybe TRBD1 (5 bases). CDR1 and CDR2 from the germline V gene are MGHRA and YSYEKL. V shed 3 bases and J shed 6 bases, with 11 bases lying between them. CDR3 length: 14 amino acids. As DNA, the CDR3 is TGCGCCAGCAGCCACGATTCAGGGTCCGGGGAGCTGTTTTTT. Translated: CASSHDSGSGELFF.

Only a few counts were recorded for this clonotype. The chain recombines TRBV7-8 with TRBJ2-3; 8 positions agree with TRBD2. Germline-derived CDR1 and CDR2 are SGHVS and FQNEAQ. The V segment lost 6 bases and the J segment 4 bases; nucleotides outside the gene matches: 9. The CDR3 is 15 amino acids. In nucleotides, the CDR3 is TGTGCCAGCAGAGGGACTAGTCAGAGCGCAGATACGCAGTATTTT. Protein sequence: CASRGTSQSADTQYF.

V usage is TRBV27 and J usage is TRBJ2-1, with D possibly called TRBD1 or TRBD2 (6 bases each). CDR1 is MNHEY and CDR2 is SMNVEV in the germline V gene (reference sequence). Trimming stripped 1 base from V and 0 bases from J, with 19 bases between. The CDR3 is 19 amino acids. The CDR3: CASSLLGRGGPNSYNEQFF. The CDR3 nucleotides read TGTGCCAGCAGTTTATTGGGCAGGGGAGGCCCCAACTCCTACAATGAGCAGTTCTTC.

This clonotype was picked up a small number of times. The chain joins TRBV5-1 to TRBJ1-1; possible D gene TRBD1, 5 bases. V was shortened by 3 bases and J by 0 bases, with 9 bases between the two germline ends. The germline gives CDR1 SGHRS, CDR2 YFSETQ. The CDR3 covers 14 residues. The CDR3 is CASSSTRVNTEAFF. As DNA, the CDR3 is TGCGCCAGCAGCTCCACCAGGGTGAACACTGAAGCTTTCTTT.

This clonotype was detected many times. The chain couples TRBV12-3 or TRBV12-4 to TRBJ2-1; possibly TRBD1 or TRBD2 for D (6 bases each). The CDR3 is made up of 15 amino acids. V lost 3 bases, J lost 2 bases, and 11 bases lay in between. The DNA for the CDR3 is TGTGCCAGCAGTTTTGGCGGGACAACCTACAATGAGCAGTTCTTC. Residues: CASSFGGTTYNEQFF.

The rearrangement links TRBV10-3 to TRBJ2-7; D remains ambiguous. Deletions cut 3 bases from V and 4 bases from J, with 7 bases between. Germline assignment: CDR1 ENHRY and CDR2 SYGVKD. This CDR3 region has 12 residues. This chain's CDR3 is CAISDNGYEQYV. In DNA, the CDR3 is TGTGCCATCAGTGACAACGGATACGAGCAGTACGTC.

The chain couples TRBV7-9 to TRBJ1-1, with D perhaps matching TRBD1 (5 bases). The CDR3 contains 14 residues. The V end was cut by 3 bases, the J end by 7 bases, with 15 bases between. Germline V gene sequence: CDR1 SEHNR, CDR2 FQNEAQ (reference sequence). The CDR3 sequence is CASSFGTAPSEAFF. The CDR3 DNA sequence: TGTGCCAGCAGCTTTGGGACCGCCCCAAGTGAAGCTTTCTTT.

This clonotype was seen a few times. J is TRBJ2-2 and V is TRBV7-2; D uncertain. With 0 bases removed from V and 5 bases from J, the gap between germline ends came to 7 bases. CDR3 size: 14 residues. Germline CDR1 reads SGHTA; CDR2 reads FQGNSA. The CDR3 reads CASSLAGRTGELFF. The CDR3 DNA sequence: TGTGCCAGCAGCTTAGCGGGTCGTACCGGGGAGCTGTTTTTT.